These T cell receptor beta chains were read from a single sample in a study of cytomegalovirus exposure and HLA in healthy donors. TCRdb keeps only in-frame clones here, not all; method: immunoSEQ multiplex PCR. Among approximately 170,000 clones listed, 85% were seen once. The sample consisted of PBMCs. The origin of the receptors is a boy between 2 and 10 years old in good health and CMV-seronegative. Each CDR3 is given with its conserved first and last residue. The D gene is left open where the match is weak. A clone size is listed for some rows: how often the clone was seen (once, few, many), or a class if it is expanded.

v_gene	abundance	j_gene	d_gene	CDR3nt	CDR3aa
TRBV4-1	.	TRBJ2-4	TRBD1	TGCGCCAGCAGCCAAGCTAGGGACAGGGTTTACATTCAGTACTTC	CASSQARDRVYIQYF
TRBV5-1	once	TRBJ2-3	.	TGCGCCAGCAGCCCGGAGGGTAGCGGCCAGACAGCAGATACGCAGTATTTT	CASSPEGSGQTADTQYF
TRBV6-4	few	TRBJ2-1	TRBD2	TGTGCCAGCAGTGATGAAACTAGCGGGGGGAATGAGCAGTTCTTC	CASSDETSGGNEQFF
TRBV6-1	.	TRBJ2-3	TRBD1	TGTGCCAGCAGTGATCCGAGGACAGGGGATCTAGCAGATACGCAGTATTTT	CASSDPRTGDLADTQYF
TRBV27	.	TRBJ2-3	TRBD2	TGTGCCAGCAGTAGGAGCGGGGGGGCCCCAGATACGCAGTATTTT	CASSRSGGAPDTQYF
TRBV19	.	TRBJ2-4	.	TGTGCCAGTAGCAGAATGATACCCAAAAACATTCAGTACTTC	CASSRMIPKNIQYF
TRBV6-5	.	TRBJ2-3	.	TGTGCCAGCAGTTACGGGGGGGGGCCGCCAGATACGCAGTATTTT	CASSYGGGPPDTQYF
TRBV28	.	TRBJ1-4	TRBD1	TGTGCCAGCAGCTCTAGGAGGGGGCTGAATAATGAAAAACTGTTTTTT	CASSSRRGLNNEKLFF
TRBV6-4	.	TRBJ2-2	TRBD2	TGTGCCAGCAGGACTAGCGGGAACACCGGGGAGCTGTTTTTT	CASRTSGNTGELFF
TRBV28	few	TRBJ1-1	.	TGTGCCAGCAGATTTGAAGGCAGGGGGAACACTGAAGCTTTCTTT	CASRFEGRGNTEAFF
TRBV30	.	TRBJ1-1	TRBD1	TGTGCCTGGAGTGTACAGGGGGCAGGAGCTTTCTTT	CAWSVQGAGAFF
TRBV5-4	.	TRBJ2-7	TRBD2	TGTGCCAGCAGCTCTGAGGGACTAGCGGGCTGCGAGCAGTACTTC	CASSSEGLAGCEQYF